Following are 16 T cell receptor beta chains from one sample sequenced in a study of cytomegalovirus exposure and HLA in healthy donors. Generated by immunoSEQ multiplex PCR, the TCRdb table keeps only in-frame clones and is missing some. The sample contains 120,000 or so clones, 70% to 90% of which appear only once. Sequenced: PBMCs. Receptors were obtained from a woman under 30 in good health and CMV-seronegative.

The chain employs TRBV5-1 and TRBJ1-2; D not certain. Germline CDR1 and CDR2: SGHRS and YFSETQ. The V end lost 0 bases, the J end lost 0 bases, and 6 bases lay between the germline ends. This CDR3 region has 14 residues. CDR3 region: CASSLDPANYGYTF. The CDR3 DNA sequence: TGCGCCAGCAGCTTGGATCCTGCTAACTATGGCTACACCTTC. Supplemented by reference TRBV5-1 and TRBJ1-2, the full variable domain reads KAGVTQTPRYLIKTRGQQVTLSCSPISGHRSVSWYQQTPGQGLQFLFEYFSETQRNKGNFPGRFSGRQFSNSRSEMNVSTLELGDSALYLCASSLDPANYGYTFGSGTRLTVV.

The chain joins TRBV28 to TRBJ1-5; no reliable D call. V was trimmed by 6 bases and J by 0 bases, leaving 12 bases between them. Germline CDR1 MDHEN, CDR2 SYDVKM. This CDR3 is 15 amino acids long. The CDR3 region is CASSLIDNSNQPQHF. In DNA, the CDR3 is TGTGCCAGCAGCCTCATCGACAATAGCAATCAGCCCCAGCATTTT.

The chain joins TRBV7-2 to TRBJ2-7; 16 nucleotides agree with TRBD2. V gave up 1 base and J gave up 12 bases; unmatched junction bases: 12. This CDR3 region has 17 residues. The germline V gene encodes CDR1 SGHTA and CDR2 FQGNSA. The CDR3 reads CASSLVGTSGRASDLYF. CDR3 in DNA: TGTGCCAGCAGCTTAGTCGGGACTAGCGGGAGGGCCTCCGATCTGTACTTC.

The CDR3 protein is CAISELYGYTF. The DNA of the CDR3 is TGTGCCATCAGTGAGCTCTATGGCTACACCTTC. V usage is TRBV10-3 and J usage is TRBJ1-2, with D uncertain. Germline CDR1 is ENHRY and CDR2 is SYGVKD. The V end lost 2 bases, the J end lost 4 bases, and 2 bases lay between the germline ends. The CDR3 length is 11 residues.

The gene calls are TRBV10-3 and TRBJ2-5; 8 nucleotides agree with TRBD2. Trimming cost V 2 bases and J 5 bases; bases outside gene matches: 1. CDR3 length: 13 residues. Germline CDR1 and CDR2: ENHRY and SYGVKD. CDR3 sequence: CAISEGLAETQYF. The CDR3 nucleotides read TGTGCCATCAGTGAGGGACTAGCCGAGACCCAGTACTTC.

The V gene is TRBV7-9, the J gene TRBJ2-7; maybe TRBD1 (5 bases). The CDR3 spans 14 residues. Trimming pared 6 bases from V and 0 bases from J, leaving 12 bases between. Germline V gives CDR1 SEHNR, CDR2 FQNEAQ (reference sequence). The CDR3 loop reads CASSRQTDSYEQYF. The CDR3 region has the DNA TGTGCCAGCAGTCGACAGACCGACTCCTACGAGCAGTACTTC.

V gene TRBV19 combines with J gene TRBJ2-1, with 12 bases fitting TRBD1. Germline V CDR1 and CDR2: LNHDA, SQIVND (reference sequence). CDR3 length equals 16 residues. J was trimmed by 8 bases and V by 7 bases; bases with no gene match: 12. CDR3: CASTLRGTGGRDEQFF. CDR3 DNA: TGTGCCAGTACCTTAAGAGGGACAGGGGGCCGGGATGAGCAGTTCTTC.

This clone was counted a single time. As DNA, the CDR3 is TGTGCCAGCTCCAGGGGGGAGAACACTGAAGCTTTCTTT. It codes for CASSRGENTEAFF. The gene calls are TRBV2 and TRBJ1-1, with TRBD1 matching 7 bases. In germline, CDR1 is SNHLY, CDR2 FYNNEI. The CDR3 totals 13 residues. The V and J ends lost 8 bases and 1 base, in that order; junction bases with no gene match: 4.

This clone showed up just once. J is TRBJ2-7 and V is TRBV18; D gene uncertain. Trimming removed 6 bases from V and 0 bases from J, with 12 bases in between. The CDR3 totals 14 residues. Germline V gene sequence: CDR1 KGHSH, CDR2 LQKENI. CDR3 bases: TGTGCCAGCTCCCCGAGTATTAGCTCCTACGAGCAGTACTTC. Amino acids: CASSPSISSYEQYF.

V usage is TRBV28 and J usage is TRBJ2-7; perhaps TRBD1 as D (6 bases). The CDR3 sequence is 15 residues long. The V gene's germline CDR1 is MDHEN and CDR2 SYDVKM. Trimming cost V 5 bases and J 3 bases, with 17 bases left between them. CDR3 loop: CASSPSPDRGYEQYF. CDR3 coding DNA: TGTGCCAGCAGTCCCTCGCCGGACAGAGGCTACGAGCAGTACTTC.

This clone came up a few times. The chain couples TRBV5-1 to TRBJ1-2, with TRBD1 matching 7 bases. Trimming at V came to 4 bases and at J to 6 bases, leaving 6 bases not matched to a gene. The CDR3 consists of 13 residues. Looked up from germline, CDR1 is SGHRS and CDR2 is YFSETQ. The DNA for the CDR3 is TGCGCCAGCAGCACGTCGACAGGGAATGGCTACACCTTC. Amino acid sequence: CASSTSTGNGYTF.

In its sample, this clone was seen a few times. This chain joins TRBV19 and TRBJ1-2; TRBD1 agrees at 7 bases. V was clipped by 5 bases and J by 2 bases; unmatched bases: 8. The CDR3 extends over 15 amino acids. CDR1 and CDR2 (germline): LNHDA, SQIVND (reference sequence). CDR3 protein: CASSPTTGRNYGYTF. The DNA for the CDR3 is TGTGCCAGTAGTCCAACGACAGGGAGGAACTATGGCTACACCTTC. The complete variable domain, with remaining parts taken from reference TRBV19 and TRBJ1-2, reads DGGITQSPKYLFRKEGQNVTLSCEQNLNHDAMYWYRQDPGQGLRLIYYSQIVNDFQKGDIAEGYSVSREKKESFPLTVTSAQKNPTAFYLCASSPTTGRNYGYTFGSGTRLTVV.

This sequence joins TRBV7-2 and TRBJ2-3, with a weak D call TRBD1 (6 bases). The CDR3 runs 15 residues. The germline V and J ends were trimmed by 5 bases and 1 base, with 13 bases remaining between them. Germline V CDR1 and CDR2: SGHTA, FQGNSA. In DNA form, the CDR3 reads TGTGCCAGCAGCCAAGGGGGTACGGGCACAGATACGCAGTATTTT. Translated, it gives CASSQGGTGTDTQYF.

The rearrangement uses TRBV4-2 and TRBJ2-1, with TRBD2 matching 8 bases. In germline, CDR1 is LGHNA, CDR2 YNFKEQ. The CDR3 extends over 16 amino acids. Germline trimming cut 0 bases from V and 2 bases from J; bases unmatched to any gene: 3. This chain's CDR3 is CASSQERGATYNEQFF. The DNA of the CDR3 is TGTGCCAGCAGCCAAGAGCGGGGGGCCACCTACAATGAGCAGTTCTTC.

The rearrangement uses TRBV7-6 and TRBJ1-4; D not certain. The V end lost 7 bases, the J end lost 1 base, and 16 bases lay between the germline ends. The CDR3 loop spans 16 amino acids. Germline loops: CDR1 SGHVS, CDR2 FNYEAQ. The CDR3 sequence is CASNLRAAGTNEKLFF. The CDR3 DNA reads TGTGCCAGCAATCTCCGAGCGGCGGGAACTAATGAAAAACTGTTTTTT.

This chain joins TRBV28 and TRBJ1-5; 7 nucleotides align to TRBD1. J gave up 10 bases and V 5 bases, and 11 bases lay outside the gene matches. This CDR3 contains 14 residues. CDR1 is MDHEN and CDR2 is SYDVKM in the germline V gene. The DNA of the CDR3 is TGTGCCAGCAGTAACCGGGACAGCTATTCTCCCCAGCATTTT. Its protein product is CASSNRDSYSPQHF.